A selection of T cell receptor beta chains follows, all from one sample in a study of blood T cell repertoires in COVID-19. The table came from immunoSEQ multiplex PCR; TCRdb's copy has only in-frame clones and leaves some out. The data contain about 200,000 clones, more than 80% of them singletons. The sample consisted of PBMCs or T cells enriched from blood (not recorded which). These receptors came from a woman aged 18 to 35 who had recovered from COVID-19. Each CDR3 is given with its conserved first and last residue. The D gene is left open where the match is weak. Clone size, where shown, is once, few, many, or a class for clones that have expanded.

>15|TRBD1|once|TRBV30
CAWSPGQGATGELFF
>17|NA|NA|TRBV6-1
CASSEARTAYSNQPQHF
>15|TRBD2|NA|TRBV27
CASSLAAGGRDTQYF
>13|NA|once|TRBV12-3/TRBV12-4
CASNRGRGNGYTF
>13|NA|once|TRBV24-1
CATSDQSTDTQYF
>12|NA|NA|TRBV3-1/TRBV3-2
CASSRGNQPQHF
>13|NA|NA|TRBV6-4
CASSARSNTEAFF
>13|NA|few|TRBV5-6
CASSLLRGETQYF
>15|TRBD2|once|TRBV9
CASSSGGATQETQYF
>12|NA|NA|TRBV10-3
CAISEYNYEQYF
>16|TRBD2|NA|TRBV5-1
CASSLVGGGYTGELFF
>18|NA|NA|TRBV5-5
CASSLGEWYRSSGNTIYF
>12|NA|NA|TRBV9
CASSFSSYEQFF
>14|NA|NA|TRBV3-1/TRBV3-2
CASSQGGWPTEAFF
>13|NA|few|TRBV5-1
CASSLDPMSGYTF
>17|TRBD2|NA|TRBV5-1
CASSLETSGGLGGTQYF
>16|TRBD1|NA|TRBV5-1
CASSLDPGGFSYEQYF
>19|NA|NA|TRBV7-6
CASSFMGFETLDHNEKLFF
>15|TRBD2|NA|TRBV5-1
CASSFVGGGEYEQYF
>13|NA|once|TRBV3-1/TRBV3-2
CASSQGQEGGYTF
>15|TRBD2|once|TRBV19
CASSIWGSGGSEQFF
>17|TRBD1|NA|TRBV6-2/TRBV6-3
CASSYSATGGTGDGYTF
>13|TRBD1|NA|TRBV29-1
CSVATGGVTEAFF
>18|TRBD2|NA|TRBV28
CASSLLGLAGGNYNEQFF
>15|TRBD1|NA|TRBV7-9
CASSGTGGAHTEAFF
>17|TRBD2|once|TRBV4-1
CASSPAGGPSSYNEQFF
>16|TRBD2|NA|TRBV4-2
CASSQDKRGAYNEQFF
>14|TRBD2|NA|TRBV2
CASSPTAGGYEQFF
>16|TRBD2|NA|TRBV9
CASSISTSGGTDTQYF
>14|TRBD1|once|TRBV5-6
CASSQGQGNQPQHF
>13|NA|NA|TRBV29-1
CSVVPRGSYEQYF
>15|TRBD1|once|TRBV4-1
CASSQRQGFTDTQYF
>13|NA|NA|TRBV24-1
CATSAREDQPQHF
>15|NA|NA|TRBV28
CASTLVGQGGSEAFF
>12|NA|NA|TRBV29-1
CSPGTYTGELFF
>15|TRBD1|NA|TRBV5-1
CASSLVQGAGDGYTF
>13|TRBD1|NA|TRBV6-5
CASSSPNNRQGTF
>15|NA|NA|TRBV19
CASSREVRMNSPLHF
>14|TRBD1|NA|TRBV30
CAWSPGQVVQPQHF
>12|NA|NA|TRBV5-1
CASSSSTDTQYF
>15|NA|NA|TRBV5-1
CASSPVLSPNSPLHF
>13|NA|NA|TRBV5-1
CASRSQGNYGYTF
>15|NA|NA|TRBV28
CASSLGARPQETQYF
>12|NA|NA|TRBV4-1
CASSQDGNEQYF
>13|TRBD1|NA|TRBV28
CASSPPRGLEQYF
>13|NA|NA|TRBV19
CASIAPNTGELFF
>16|TRBD1|NA|TRBV24-1
CATSSTNNRGREGYTF
>14|NA|NA|TRBV6-5
CASSSRGGKYGYTF
>14|TRBD1|once|TRBV27
CASSARQGGTEAFF
>15|NA|once|TRBV7-6
CASSPDAGSYNEQFF
>15|NA|NA|TRBV5-8
CASSLEPRPKETQYF
>15|TRBD1|NA|TRBV14
CASSPHAGDSFTIYF
>18|TRBD2|NA|TRBV4-1
CASSQVGLAGGRRAGQYF
>17|NA|once|TRBV6-1
CASSEVLGPNYNQPQHF